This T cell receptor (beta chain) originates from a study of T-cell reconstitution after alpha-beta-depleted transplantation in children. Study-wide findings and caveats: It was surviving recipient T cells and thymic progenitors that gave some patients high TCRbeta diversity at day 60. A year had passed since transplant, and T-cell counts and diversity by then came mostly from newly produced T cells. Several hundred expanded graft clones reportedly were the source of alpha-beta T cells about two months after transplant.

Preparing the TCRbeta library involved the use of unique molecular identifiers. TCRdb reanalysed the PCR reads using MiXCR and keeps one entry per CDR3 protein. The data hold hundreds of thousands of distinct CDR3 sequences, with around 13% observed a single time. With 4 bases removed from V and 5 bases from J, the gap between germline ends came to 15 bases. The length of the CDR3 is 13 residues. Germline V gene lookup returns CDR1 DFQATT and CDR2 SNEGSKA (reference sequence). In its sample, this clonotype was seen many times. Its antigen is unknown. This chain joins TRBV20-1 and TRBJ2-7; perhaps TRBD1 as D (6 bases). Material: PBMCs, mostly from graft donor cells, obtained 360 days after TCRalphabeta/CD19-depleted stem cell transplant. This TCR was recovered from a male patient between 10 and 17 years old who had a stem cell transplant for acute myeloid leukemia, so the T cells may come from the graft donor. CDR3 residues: CSANPEQGHEQYF. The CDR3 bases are TGCAGTGCTAATCCGGAACAGGGCCACGAGCAGTACTTC.